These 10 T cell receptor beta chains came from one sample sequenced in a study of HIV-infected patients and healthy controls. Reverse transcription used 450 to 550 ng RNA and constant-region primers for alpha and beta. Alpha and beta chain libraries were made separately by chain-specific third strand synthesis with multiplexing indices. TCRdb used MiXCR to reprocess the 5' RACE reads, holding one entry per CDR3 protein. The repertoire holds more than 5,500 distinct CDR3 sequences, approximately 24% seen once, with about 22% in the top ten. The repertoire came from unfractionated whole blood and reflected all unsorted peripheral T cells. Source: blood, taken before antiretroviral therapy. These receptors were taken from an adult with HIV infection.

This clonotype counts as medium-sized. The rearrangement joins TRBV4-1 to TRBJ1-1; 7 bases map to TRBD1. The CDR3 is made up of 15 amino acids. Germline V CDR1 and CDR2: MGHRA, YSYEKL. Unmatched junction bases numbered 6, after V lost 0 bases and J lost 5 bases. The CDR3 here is CASSQDWAGGTEAFF. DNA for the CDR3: TGCGCCAGCAGCCAAGATTGGGCAGGGGGGACTGAAGCTTTCTTT.

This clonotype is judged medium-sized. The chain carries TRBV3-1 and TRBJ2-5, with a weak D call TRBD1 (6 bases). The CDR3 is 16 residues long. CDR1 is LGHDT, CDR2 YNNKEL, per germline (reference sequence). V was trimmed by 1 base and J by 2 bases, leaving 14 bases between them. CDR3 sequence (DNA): TGTGCCAGCAGCCAAGTGGGCAGGGGACAACAAGAGACCCAGTACTTC. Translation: CASSQVGRGQQETQYF.

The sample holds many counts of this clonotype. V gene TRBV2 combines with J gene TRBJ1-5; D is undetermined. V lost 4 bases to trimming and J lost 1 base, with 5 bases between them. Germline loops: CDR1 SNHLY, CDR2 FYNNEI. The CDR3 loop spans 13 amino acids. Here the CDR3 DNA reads TGTGCCAGCAGTGTGGAAAGCAATCAGCCCCAGCATTTT. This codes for CASSVESNQPQHF.

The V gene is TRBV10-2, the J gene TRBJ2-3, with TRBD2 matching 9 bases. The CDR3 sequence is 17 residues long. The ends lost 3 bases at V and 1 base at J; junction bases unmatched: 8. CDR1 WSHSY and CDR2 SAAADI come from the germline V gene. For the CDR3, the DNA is TGCGCCAGCAGTGATAGCGCCCGACTAGCGGGCACAGATACGCAGTATTTT. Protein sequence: CASSDSARLAGTDTQYF.

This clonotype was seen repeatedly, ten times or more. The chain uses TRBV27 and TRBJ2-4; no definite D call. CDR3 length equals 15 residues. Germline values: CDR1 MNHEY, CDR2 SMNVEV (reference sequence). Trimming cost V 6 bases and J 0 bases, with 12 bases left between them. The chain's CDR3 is CASRSTPLAKNIQYF. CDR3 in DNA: TGTGCCAGCAGGTCAACACCCCTAGCCAAAAACATTCAGTACTTC.

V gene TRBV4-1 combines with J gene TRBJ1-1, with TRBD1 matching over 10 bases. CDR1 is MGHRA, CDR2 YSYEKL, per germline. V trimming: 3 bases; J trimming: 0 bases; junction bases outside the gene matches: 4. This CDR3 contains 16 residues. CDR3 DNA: TGCGCCAGCAGCCACGGGACAGGGGCCATGAACACTGAAGCTTTCTTT. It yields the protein CASSHGTGAMNTEAFF.

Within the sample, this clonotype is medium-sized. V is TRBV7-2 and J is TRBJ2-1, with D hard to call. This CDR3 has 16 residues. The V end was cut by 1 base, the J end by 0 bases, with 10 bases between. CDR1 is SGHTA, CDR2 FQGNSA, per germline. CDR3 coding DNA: TGTGCCAGCAGCTTAGGAAGGGTGAGCTCCTACAATGAGCAGTTCTTC. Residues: CASSLGRVSSYNEQFF.

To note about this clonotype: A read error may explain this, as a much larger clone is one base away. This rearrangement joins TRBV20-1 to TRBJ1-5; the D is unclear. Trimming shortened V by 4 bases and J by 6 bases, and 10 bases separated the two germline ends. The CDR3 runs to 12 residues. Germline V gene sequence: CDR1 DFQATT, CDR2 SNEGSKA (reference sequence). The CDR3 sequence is CSAMRAGQPQHF. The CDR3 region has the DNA TGCAGTGCTATGAGGGCCGGTCAGCCCCAGCATTTT.

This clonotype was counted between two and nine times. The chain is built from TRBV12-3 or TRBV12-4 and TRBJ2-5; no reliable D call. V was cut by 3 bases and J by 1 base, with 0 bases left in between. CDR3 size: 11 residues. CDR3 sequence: CASSFQETQYF. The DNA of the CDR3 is TGTGCCAGCAGTTTCCAAGAGACCCAGTACTTC.

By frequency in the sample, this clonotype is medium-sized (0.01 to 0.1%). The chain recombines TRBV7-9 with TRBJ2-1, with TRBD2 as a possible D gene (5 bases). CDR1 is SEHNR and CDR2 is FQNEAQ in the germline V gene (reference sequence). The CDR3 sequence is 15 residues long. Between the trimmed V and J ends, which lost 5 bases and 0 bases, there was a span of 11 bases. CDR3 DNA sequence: TGTGCCAGCAGCCCGAGAGGGCCCTCCTACAATGAGCAGTTCTTC. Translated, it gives CASSPRGPSYNEQFF.